The TCR beta chain under discussion was sequenced for a study of T cells in Graves' hyperthyroidism and ophthalmopathy. Study-wide background: Peripheral blood collection took place at initial diagnosis, before any treatment. General study results and limits: Model-based prediction identified ophthalmopathy a median about 6 months prior to its onset.

Germline V lookup: CDR1 SGHVS, CDR2 FNYEAQ. The ends lost 0 bases at V and 4 bases at J; junction bases unmatched: 8. The CDR3 consists of 16 residues. From RNA transcripts, TCR beta CDR3 regions were amplified. The TCR CDR3 first-round RT-PCR relied on the HTBI primer set. Each CDR3 protein gets one entry after TCRdb re-called the multiplex PCR reads with MiXCR. Seen here are hundreds of thousands of distinct CDR3 sequences, roughly a third observed once, and the top ten hold 30% to 40%. This clonotype was counted many times. As yet, its antigen is unknown. An absence of ophthalmopathy progression within 18 months meant stable Graves' hyperthyroidism.

The rearrangement uses TRBV7-6 and TRBJ2-7; 8 positions agree with TRBD2. Sample: blood. This TCR was recovered from a woman in her thirties or forties with Graves' hyperthyroidism. The CDR3: CASSLAQGLAGYEQYF. In DNA, the CDR3 is TGTGCCAGCAGCTTAGCCCAGGGGCTAGCGGGTTACGAGCAGTACTTC.